These 21 T cell receptor beta chains came from one sample sequenced in a study of T cells in Graves' hyperthyroidism and ophthalmopathy (dated by TCRdb to between 2018 and 2020). The library was produced with multiplex PCR. For sequencing, an Illumina HiSeq 2000 was employed. Amplification of TCR beta CDR3 regions was carried out from RNA transcripts. For the first round of RT-PCR on the TCR CDR3, the HTBI primer set was used together with the Qiagen OneStep RT-PCR kit. Starting from the raw public reads, TCRdb applied fastp trimming at Q25, assembled clones with MiXCR and retained in-frame beta chains. When rows share a CDR3 protein, they turn into one entry using the most common DNA and genes. A total of under 350,000 distinct CDR3 sequences appear in this sample, about 20% of them only once. The ten largest clones represent 49% of the sample. Specimen: blood. The receptors come from a woman aged 45-65 years with Graves' hyperthyroidism.

This clonotype has just a few counts. This chain links TRBV20-1 with TRBJ1-2, with 7 nucleotides matching TRBD1. The CDR3 spans 12 residues. V lost 7 bases to trimming and J lost 3 bases; unmatched junction nucleotides: 5. The V gene's germline CDR1 is DFQATT and CDR2 SNEGSKA (reference sequence). In nucleotides, the CDR3 is TGCAGTGTTATCGGACAGGACTATGGCTACACCTTC. Protein product: CSVIGQDYGYTF.

This clonotype appeared once. The V and J genes are TRBV10-2 and TRBJ2-7, with D maybe TRBD2 (7 bases). Per the germline V gene, CDR1 is WSHSY and CDR2 is SAAADI. V was clipped by 3 bases and J by 0 bases, with 12 bases between them. The length of the CDR3 is 15 residues. The CDR3 nucleotides are TGCGCCAGCAGTGAAGCGGGACACCGCTCCTACGAGCAGTACTTC. Protein product: CASSEAGHRSYEQYF.

This clonotype was seen many times. The V call is TRBV27, the J call TRBJ1-1; a weak D match, TRBD1 (6 bases). Trimming cost V 5 bases and J 2 bases, with 9 bases left between them. CDR1 and CDR2 (germline): MNHEY, SMNVEV (reference sequence). The CDR3 consists of 13 residues. CDR3 sequence: CASSGGLNTEAFF. CDR3 nucleotide sequence: TGTGCCAGCAGTGGGGGCCTAAACACTGAAGCTTTCTTT.

This clonotype showed up many times. The chain has TRBV10-3 and TRBJ2-7, with D perhaps being TRBD1 or TRBD2 (5 bases each). From germline, CDR1 is ENHRY and CDR2 SYGVKD. V was shortened by 5 bases and J by 3 bases, with 11 bases between the two germline ends. This CDR3 is built from 13 residues. The CDR3 DNA sequence: TGTGCCATCAGTCTCAGTGGGGGCTACGAGCAGTACTTC. It yields the protein CAISLSGGYEQYF.

This clonotype has more than one count but fewer than ten. The V call is TRBV6-2 or TRBV6-3, the J call TRBJ1-2; D is ambiguous. In germline, CDR1 is MNHEY, CDR2 SVGEGT. V dropped 2 bases and J dropped 3 bases, with 7 bases sitting between them. The CDR3 has 13 residues. The CDR3 here is CASSYAQHYGYTF. Here the CDR3 DNA reads TGTGCCAGCAGTTACGCGCAACACTATGGCTACACCTTC.

The chain carries TRBV12-3 or TRBV12-4 and TRBJ2-5, with no clear D. Trimming stripped 6 bases from V and 0 bases from J, with 11 bases between. CDR3 size: 14 residues. The CDR3 sequence: CASRHDTNQETQYF. DNA for the CDR3: TGTGCCAGCAGACACGACACGAACCAAGAGACCCAGTACTTC.

This clonotype appeared a few times. The chain links TRBV6-1 to TRBJ2-2; D unresolved. This CDR3 has 14 amino acids. Trimming took 6 bases from V and 1 from J, leaving 9 bases between them. CDR1 and CDR2 (germline): MNHNS, SASEGT. CDR3 in amino acids: CASSVTMNTGELFF. In nucleotides, the CDR3 is TGTGCCAGCAGCGTAACAATGAACACCGGGGAGCTGTTTTTT.

This chain uses TRBV11-3 with TRBJ2-3; the D is unclear. The CDR3 runs 15 residues. Trimming took 3 bases from V and 0 from J, leaving 10 bases between them. Looked up from germline, CDR1 is SGHNT and CDR2 is YENEEA. CDR3 residues: CASSFFGRSTDTQYF. The CDR3 DNA reads as TGTGCCAGCAGCTTTTTCGGCAGAAGCACAGATACGCAGTATTTT.

On this clonotype: This may come from a read error, since a much larger clone is one base off. This chain joins TRBV2 and TRBJ1-2; D remains unclear. The CDR3 length is 12 residues. CDR1 and CDR2 from the germline V gene are SNHLY and FYNNEI. The CDR3 coding sequence is TGTGCCACGGGCGGGTCTAACTATGGCCACACCTTC. It is translated as CATGGSNYGHTF.

This clonotype was observed at least ten times. This sequence joins TRBV2 and TRBJ1-1; D is unclear. CDR3 size: 13 residues. V lost 0 bases and J lost 8, with 10 bases in between. Looked up from germline, CDR1 is SNHLY and CDR2 is FYNNEI. CDR3 nucleotide sequence: TGTGCCAGCAGTGAAGCAGGACGGACCGAAGCTTTCTTT. This encodes CASSEAGRTEAFF. Drawing the rest from reference TRBV2 and TRBJ1-1, the complete variable domain is EPEVTQTPSHQVTQMGQEVILRCVPISNHLYFYWYRQILGQKVEFLVSFYNNEISEKSEIFDDQFSVERPDGSNFTLKIRSTKLEDSAMYFCASSEAGRTEAFFGQGTRLTVV.

The V gene is TRBV2, the J gene TRBJ1-2; tentatively, D is TRBD1 (5 bases). This CDR3 spans 14 amino acids. In germline, CDR1 is SNHLY, CDR2 FYNNEI. V was clipped by 7 bases and J by 8 bases, with 20 bases between them. CDR3 in amino acids: CASIRDGTVGGYTF. In DNA form, the CDR3 reads TGTGCCAGCATCCGGGACGGGACCGTCGGGGGCTACACCTTC.

This clonotype was observed at least ten times. V usage is TRBV2 and J usage is TRBJ1-6; the D gene is possibly TRBD1 (6 bases). V was trimmed by 7 bases and J by 2 bases, leaving 15 bases between them. This CDR3 region has 16 residues. CDR1 and CDR2 (germline): SNHLY, FYNNEI. CDR3 region: CASTAEEGAYNSPLHF. CDR3 coding DNA: TGTGCCAGCACCGCGGAGGAGGGGGCCTATAATTCACCCCTCCACTTT.

The sample holds a few counts of this clonotype. The chain carries TRBV24-1 and TRBJ2-1; 9 bases match TRBD2. Germline values: CDR1 KGHDR, CDR2 SFDVKD. The ends lost 0 bases at V and 9 bases at J; junction bases unmatched: 8. The CDR3 sequence is 16 residues long. This chain's CDR3 is CATSDLVSGSRSEQFF. The CDR3 DNA reads TGTGCCACCAGTGATTTGGTTAGCGGGAGCCGGAGTGAGCAGTTCTTC.

This clonotype appeared many times. The genes are TRBV2 and TRBJ2-7; a possible D gene is TRBD1 (6 bases). CDR1 and CDR2 (germline): SNHLY, FYNNEI. The CDR3 totals 12 residues. V was trimmed by 3 bases and J by 3 bases, leaving 6 bases between them. In DNA form, the CDR3 reads TGTGCCAGCAGTGACAGGGGCTACGAGCAGTACTTC. Its translation: CASSDRGYEQYF.

This clonotype was seen ten or more times. This chain links TRBV12-3 or TRBV12-4 with TRBJ1-5, with D possibly TRBD1 on 5 matching bases. V shed 7 bases and J shed 2 bases, with 15 bases lying between them. The CDR3 covers 15 residues. The CDR3 here is CASTMGDFGNQPQHF. CDR3 nucleotide sequence: TGTGCCAGCACCATGGGGGATTTTGGCAATCAGCCCCAGCATTTT.

The chain joins TRBV7-9 to TRBJ1-4; D is unresolved. V was trimmed by 8 bases and J by 7 bases, leaving 17 bases between them. CDR1 and CDR2 from the germline V gene are SEHNR and FQNEAQ (reference sequence). This CDR3 comprises 14 residues. CDR3 DNA: TGTGCCAGCCCTGGCCCCTGGCGGGGTGAAAAACTGTTTTTT. This translates into CASPGPWRGEKLFF.

This clonotype was detected a few times. The rearrangement links TRBV7-9 to TRBJ2-3; the match to TRBD2 covers 8 bases. J was trimmed by 5 bases and V by 3 bases; bases with no gene match: 1. Germline V gene data show CDR1 as SEHNR and CDR2 as FQNEAQ (reference sequence). The CDR3 totals 13 residues. This chain's CDR3 is CASSFSGEDTQYF. DNA for the CDR3: TGTGCCAGCAGCTTTAGCGGGGAAGATACGCAGTATTTT.

This clonotype was seen ten or more times. The chain combines TRBV24-1 with TRBJ1-5, with 7 bases lining up with TRBD1. CDR1 is KGHDR and CDR2 is SFDVKD in the germline V gene. CDR3 size: 16 residues. V gave up 4 bases and J gave up 5 bases; unmatched junction bases: 10. CDR3 bases: TGTGCCACCAGTGAGAAGGGGACAGCGCCGGATCAGCCCCAGCATTTT. This gives the protein CATSEKGTAPDQPQHF.

This clonotype was recorded at least ten times. The chain carries TRBV28 and TRBJ2-4; the match to TRBD2 covers 8 bases. V shed 4 bases and J 8 bases; nucleotides not matched to a gene: 4. Germline V gene data show CDR1 as MDHEN and CDR2 as SYDVKM. The CDR3 is 13 residues long. The CDR3 DNA is TGTGCCAGCAGTTCGGCGGGAGGAGACATTCAGTACTTC. It encodes CASSSAGGDIQYF.

The chain's CDR3 is CASSSDYPEAQYF. CDR3 bases: TGTGCCAGCTCATCAGACTACCCGGAGGCCCAGTACTTC. The J gene is TRBJ2-5, the V gene TRBV18; perhaps TRBD2 as D (5 bases). There are 13 residues in the CDR3. Germline lookup yields CDR1 KGHSH and CDR2 LQKENI. The ends were cut back, 5 bases at V and 9 bases at J, with 16 bases in the middle.

As concerns this clonotype: Possible read error: a much larger clone is one base away. This chain joins TRBV7-9 and TRBJ2-5, with D perhaps given as TRBD1 or TRBD2 (5 bases each). The CDR3 is made up of 18 amino acids. Germline CDR1 SEHNR, CDR2 FQNEAQ (reference sequence). V was trimmed by 1 base and J by 3 bases, leaving 21 bases between them. CDR3 region: CASSLGGAENDGEETQYF. The CDR3 DNA sequence: TGTGCCAGCAGCTTAGGAGGGGCGGAGAACGATGGGGAAGAGACCCAGTACTTC.